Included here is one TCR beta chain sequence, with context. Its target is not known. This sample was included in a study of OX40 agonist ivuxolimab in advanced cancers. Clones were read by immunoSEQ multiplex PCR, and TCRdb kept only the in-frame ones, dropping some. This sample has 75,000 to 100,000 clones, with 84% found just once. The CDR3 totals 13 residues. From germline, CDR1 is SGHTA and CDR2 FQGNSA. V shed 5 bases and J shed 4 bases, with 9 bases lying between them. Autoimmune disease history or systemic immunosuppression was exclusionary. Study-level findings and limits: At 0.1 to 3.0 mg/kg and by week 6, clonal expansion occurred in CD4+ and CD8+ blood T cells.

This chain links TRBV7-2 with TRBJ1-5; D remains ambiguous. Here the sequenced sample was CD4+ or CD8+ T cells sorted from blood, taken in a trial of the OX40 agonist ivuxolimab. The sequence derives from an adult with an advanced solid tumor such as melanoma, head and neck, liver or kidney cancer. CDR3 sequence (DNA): TGTGCCAGCAGCGAAGTGAGAAATCAGCCCCAGCATTTT. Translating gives CASSEVRNQPQHF.